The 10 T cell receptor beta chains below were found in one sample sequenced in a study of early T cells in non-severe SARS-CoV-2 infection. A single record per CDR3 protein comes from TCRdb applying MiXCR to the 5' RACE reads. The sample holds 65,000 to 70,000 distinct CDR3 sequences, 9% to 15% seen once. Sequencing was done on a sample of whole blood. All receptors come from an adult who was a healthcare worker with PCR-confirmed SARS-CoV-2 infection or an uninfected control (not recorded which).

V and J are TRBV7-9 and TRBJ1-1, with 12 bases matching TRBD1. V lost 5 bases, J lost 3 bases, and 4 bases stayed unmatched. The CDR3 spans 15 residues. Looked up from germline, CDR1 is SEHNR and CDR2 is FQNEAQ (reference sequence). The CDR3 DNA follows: TGTGCCAGCAGCGGGGACAGGGGGCCCGACACTGAAGCTTTCTTT. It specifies CASSGDRGPDTEAFF. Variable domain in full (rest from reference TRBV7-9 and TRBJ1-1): DTGVSQNPRHKITKRGQNVTFRCDPISEHNRLYWYRQTLGQGPEFLTYFQNEAQLEKSRLLSDRFSAERPKGSFSTLEIQRTEQGDSAMYLCASSGDRGPDTEAFFGQGTRLTVV.

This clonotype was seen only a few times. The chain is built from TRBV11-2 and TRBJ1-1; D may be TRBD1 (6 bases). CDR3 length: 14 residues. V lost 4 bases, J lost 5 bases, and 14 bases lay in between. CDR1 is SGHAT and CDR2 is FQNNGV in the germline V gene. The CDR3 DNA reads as TGTGCCAGCAGCTCCCGACAGGCCGGGACTGAAGCTTTCTTT. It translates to CASSSRQAGTEAFF.

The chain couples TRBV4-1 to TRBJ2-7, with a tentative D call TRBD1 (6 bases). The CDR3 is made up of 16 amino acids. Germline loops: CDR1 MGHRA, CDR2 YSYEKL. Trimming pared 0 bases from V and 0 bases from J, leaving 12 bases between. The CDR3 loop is CASSQEQGISSYEQYF. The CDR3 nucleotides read TGCGCCAGCAGCCAAGAGCAGGGGATAAGCTCCTACGAGCAGTACTTC.

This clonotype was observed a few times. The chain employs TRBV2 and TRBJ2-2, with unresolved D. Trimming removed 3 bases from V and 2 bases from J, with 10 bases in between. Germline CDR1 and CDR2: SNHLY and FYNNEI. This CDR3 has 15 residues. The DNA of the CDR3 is TGTGCCAGCAGTGAGAGGACGACCAACACCGGGGAGCTGTTTTTT. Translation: CASSERTTNTGELFF.

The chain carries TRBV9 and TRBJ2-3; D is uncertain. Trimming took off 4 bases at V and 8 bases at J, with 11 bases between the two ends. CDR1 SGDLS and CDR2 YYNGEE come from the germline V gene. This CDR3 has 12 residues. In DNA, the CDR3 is TGTGCCAGCAGCCCGTGGGCTGGTACGCAGTATTTT. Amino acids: CASSPWAGTQYF.

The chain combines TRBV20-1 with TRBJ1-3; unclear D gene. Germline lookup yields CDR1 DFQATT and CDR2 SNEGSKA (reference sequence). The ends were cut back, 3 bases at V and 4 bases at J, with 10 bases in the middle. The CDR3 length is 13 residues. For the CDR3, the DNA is TGCAGTGCTAGCACGAGGGCGGGAAACACCATATATTTT. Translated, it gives CSASTRAGNTIYF.

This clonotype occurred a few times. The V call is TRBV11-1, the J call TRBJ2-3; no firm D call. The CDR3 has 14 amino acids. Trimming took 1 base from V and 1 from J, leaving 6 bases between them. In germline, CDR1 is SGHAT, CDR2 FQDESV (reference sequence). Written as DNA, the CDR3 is TGTGCCAGCAGCTTAGATGTTGGCACAGATACGCAGTATTTT. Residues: CASSLDVGTDTQYF.

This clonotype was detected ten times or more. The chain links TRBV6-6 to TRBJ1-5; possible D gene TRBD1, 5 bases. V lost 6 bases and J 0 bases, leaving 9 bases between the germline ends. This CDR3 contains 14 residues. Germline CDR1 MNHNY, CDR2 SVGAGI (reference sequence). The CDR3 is CASSQTVSNQPQHF. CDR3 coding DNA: TGTGCCAGCAGCCAGACAGTTAGCAATCAGCCCCAGCATTTT.

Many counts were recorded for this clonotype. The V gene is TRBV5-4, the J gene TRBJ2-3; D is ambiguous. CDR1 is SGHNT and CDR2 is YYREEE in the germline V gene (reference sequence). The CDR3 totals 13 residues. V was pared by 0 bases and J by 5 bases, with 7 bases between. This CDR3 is CASSLGAQDTQYF. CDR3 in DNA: TGTGCCAGCAGCTTGGGGGCCCAAGATACGCAGTATTTT.

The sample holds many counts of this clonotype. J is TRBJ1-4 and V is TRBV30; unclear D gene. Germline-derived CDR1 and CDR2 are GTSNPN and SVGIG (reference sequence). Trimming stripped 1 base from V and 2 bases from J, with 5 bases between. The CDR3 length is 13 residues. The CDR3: CAWSGGTNEKLFF. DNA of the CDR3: TGTGCCTGGAGTGGTGGGACTAATGAAAAACTGTTTTTT. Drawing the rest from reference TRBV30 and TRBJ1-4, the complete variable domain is SQTIHQWPATLVQPVGSPLSLECTVEGTSNPNLYWYRQAAGRGLQLLFYSVGIGQISSEVPQNLSASRPQDRQFILSSKKLLLSDSGFYLCAWSGGTNEKLFFGSGTQLSVL.